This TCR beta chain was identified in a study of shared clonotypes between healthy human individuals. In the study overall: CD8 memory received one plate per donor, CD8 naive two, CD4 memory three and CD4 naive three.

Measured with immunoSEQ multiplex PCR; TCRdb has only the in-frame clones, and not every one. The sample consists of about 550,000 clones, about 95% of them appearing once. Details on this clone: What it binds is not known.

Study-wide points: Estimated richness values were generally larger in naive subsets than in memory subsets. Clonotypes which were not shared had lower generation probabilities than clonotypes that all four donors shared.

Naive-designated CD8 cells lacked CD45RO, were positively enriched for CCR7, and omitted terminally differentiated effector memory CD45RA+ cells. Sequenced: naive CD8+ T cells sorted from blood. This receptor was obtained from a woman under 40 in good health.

CDR3 sequence: CASSEYVREQYF. CDR3 DNA: TGTGCCAGCAGTGAATATGTCCGGGAGCAGTACTTC. The rearrangement joins TRBV6-1 to TRBJ2-7; D is undetermined. From germline, CDR1 is MNHNS and CDR2 SASEGT. V shed 2 bases and J shed 7 bases, with 9 bases lying between them. This CDR3 has 12 amino acids.